A selection of T cell receptor beta chains follows, all from one sample in a study of T cell changes during pregnancy in multiple sclerosis. Data came from immunoSEQ multiplex PCR; TCRdb stores just in-frame clones and leaves some out. The repertoire holds around 92,000 clones, about 94% seen once, with over 0.85% in the top ten. The input for sequencing was peripheral blood, taken after pregnancy. Receptors originate from a female donor with multiple sclerosis, enrolled in a pregnancy study. Each CDR3 is given with its conserved first and last residue.

V: TRBV5-6
J: TRBJ2-2
CDR3: CASSAIPGFRAGELFF

V: TRBV4-1
J: TRBJ2-2
CDR3: CASSQDLETGDTGELFF

V: TRBV5-1
J: TRBJ2-2
CDR3: CASSPPGLAGPGELFF

V: TRBV5-6
J: TRBJ2-7
CDR3: CASSLAAGEQYF

V: TRBV4-1
J: TRBJ2-1
CDR3: CASSQGTGGLFF

V: TRBV4-1
J: TRBJ2-7
CDR3: CASSLGQGNYEQYF

V: TRBV13
J: TRBJ1-5
CDR3: CASSYSLESGTNQPQHF

V: TRBV9
J: TRBJ2-3
CDR3: CASSVGLAEYTDTQYF

V: TRBV5-1
J: TRBJ1-2
CDR3: CASSSGTGLANYGYTF

V: TRBV5-4
J: TRBJ2-7
CDR3: CASSFGQARGEQYF

V: TRBV6-1
J: TRBJ2-3
CDR3: CASKGTSGPDTQYF

V: TRBV27
J: TRBJ2-1
CDR3: CASSSPGLYNEQFF

V: TRBV6-1
J: TRBJ2-1
CDR3: CASSERVGDYNEQFF

V: TRBV29-1
J: TRBJ2-7
CDR3: CSVEFRSPGTGPASYEQYF

V: TRBV28
J: TRBJ2-5
CDR3: CASSFISLEEETQYF

V: TRBV5-5
J: TRBJ1-5
CDR3: CASSPKGDRGYQPQHF

V: TRBV30
J: TRBJ1-1
CDR3: CAWSVVRFRGAFF